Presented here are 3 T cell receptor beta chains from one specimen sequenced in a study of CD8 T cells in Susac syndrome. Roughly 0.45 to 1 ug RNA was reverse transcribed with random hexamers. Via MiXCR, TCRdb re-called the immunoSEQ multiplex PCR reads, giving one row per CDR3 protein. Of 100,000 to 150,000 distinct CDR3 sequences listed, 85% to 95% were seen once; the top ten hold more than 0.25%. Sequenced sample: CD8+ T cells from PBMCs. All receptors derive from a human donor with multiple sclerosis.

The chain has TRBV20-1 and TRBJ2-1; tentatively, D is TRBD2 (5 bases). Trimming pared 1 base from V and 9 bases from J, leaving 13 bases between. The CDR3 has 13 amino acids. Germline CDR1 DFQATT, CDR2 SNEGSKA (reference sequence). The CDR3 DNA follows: TGCAGTGCTAGAGCGGTTGCGGGTTTTGAGCAGTTCTTC. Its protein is CSARAVAGFEQFF.

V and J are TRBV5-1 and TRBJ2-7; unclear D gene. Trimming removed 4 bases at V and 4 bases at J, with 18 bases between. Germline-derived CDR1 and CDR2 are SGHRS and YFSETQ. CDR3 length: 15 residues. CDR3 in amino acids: CASSPYGPGGYEQYF. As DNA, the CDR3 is TGCGCCAGCAGCCCGTACGGACCTGGTGGGTACGAGCAGTACTTC.

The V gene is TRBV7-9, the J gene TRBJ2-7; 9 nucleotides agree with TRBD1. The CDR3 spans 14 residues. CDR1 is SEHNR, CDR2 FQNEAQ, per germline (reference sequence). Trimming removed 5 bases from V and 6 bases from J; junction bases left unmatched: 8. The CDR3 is CASSTRQGVGEQYF. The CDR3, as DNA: TGTGCCAGCAGCACCCGACAGGGGGTGGGCGAGCAGTACTTC.